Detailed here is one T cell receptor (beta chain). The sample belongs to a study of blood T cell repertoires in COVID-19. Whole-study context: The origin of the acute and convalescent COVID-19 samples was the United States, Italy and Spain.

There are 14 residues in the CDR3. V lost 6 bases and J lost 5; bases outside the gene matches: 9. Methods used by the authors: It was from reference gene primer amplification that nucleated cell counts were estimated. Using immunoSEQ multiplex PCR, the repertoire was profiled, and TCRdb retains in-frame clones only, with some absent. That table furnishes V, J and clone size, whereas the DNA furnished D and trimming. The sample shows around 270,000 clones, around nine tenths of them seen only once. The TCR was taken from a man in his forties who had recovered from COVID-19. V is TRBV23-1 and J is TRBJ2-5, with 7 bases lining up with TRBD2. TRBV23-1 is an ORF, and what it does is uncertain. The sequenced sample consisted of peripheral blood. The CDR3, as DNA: TGCGCCAGCAGCCAACGGGTGGGGGGGGAGACCCAGTACTTC. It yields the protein CASSQRVGGETQYF.